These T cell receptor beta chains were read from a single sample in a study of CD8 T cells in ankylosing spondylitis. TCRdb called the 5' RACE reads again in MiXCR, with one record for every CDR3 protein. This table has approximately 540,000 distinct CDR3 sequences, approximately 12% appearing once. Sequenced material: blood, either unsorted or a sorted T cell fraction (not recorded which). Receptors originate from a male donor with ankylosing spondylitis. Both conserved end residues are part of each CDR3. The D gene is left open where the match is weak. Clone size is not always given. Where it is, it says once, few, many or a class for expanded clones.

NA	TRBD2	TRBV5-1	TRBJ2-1	CASSYKTSGDNNEQFF	TGCGCCAGCAGTTATAAGACTAGCGGGGATAACAATGAGCAGTTCTTC
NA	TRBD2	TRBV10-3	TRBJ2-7	CAISGTSDEQYF	TGTGCCATCAGTGGGACTAGCGACGAGCAGTACTTC
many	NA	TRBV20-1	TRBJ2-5	CSATPRDIWGPQGTQYF	TGCAGTGCCACGCCACGGGACATTTGGGGCCCCCAAGGGACCCAGTACTTC
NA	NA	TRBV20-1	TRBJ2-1	CSAERDSPKGYNEQFF	TGCAGTGCCGAACGAGACAGTCCAAAGGGGTACAATGAGCAGTTCTTC
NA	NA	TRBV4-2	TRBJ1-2	CASSPGTGGYTF	TGTGCCAGCAGCCCGGGGACGGGTGGCTACACCTTC
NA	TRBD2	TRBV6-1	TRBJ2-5	CASSESLAGGSETQYF	TGTGCCAGCAGTGAGAGTCTAGCGGGAGGTTCAGAGACCCAGTACTTC
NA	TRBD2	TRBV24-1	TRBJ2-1	CATSDSWREGLDEQFF	TGTGCCACCAGTGATTCCTGGCGGGAGGGCCTCGATGAGCAGTTCTTC
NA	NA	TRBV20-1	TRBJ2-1	CSAYKEYEQFF	TGCAGTGCTTACAAGGAGTATGAGCAGTTCTTC
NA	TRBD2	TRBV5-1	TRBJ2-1	CASSFRLAGGYNEQFF	TGCGCCAGCAGCTTCCGACTAGCGGGAGGATACAATGAGCAGTTCTTC
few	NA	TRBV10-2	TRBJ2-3	CASSERQVPDTQYF	TGCGCCAGCAGTGAGCGACAGGTTCCAGATACGCAGTATTTT
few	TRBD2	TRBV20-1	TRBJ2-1	CSAVPGLGTDEQFF	TGCAGTGCTGTACCGGGACTAGGGACCGATGAGCAGTTCTTC
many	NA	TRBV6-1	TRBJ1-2	CASRDNYGYTF	TGTGCCAGCAGAGATAACTATGGCTACACCTTC
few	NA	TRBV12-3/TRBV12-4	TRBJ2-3	CASTSGTFTDTQYF	TGTGCCAGCACCTCTGGGACGTTCACAGATACGCAGTATTTT
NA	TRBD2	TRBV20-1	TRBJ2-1	CSVATSGYNEQFF	TGCAGTGTCGCTACTAGCGGGTACAATGAGCAGTTCTTC
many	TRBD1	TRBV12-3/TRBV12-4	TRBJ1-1	CASSRTGLNTEAFF	TGTGCCAGCAGCAGGACAGGCCTGAACACTGAAGCTTTCTTT
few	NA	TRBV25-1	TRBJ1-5	CASRRVGQGSQPQHF	TGTGCCAGCAGGAGAGTGGGGCAGGGGTCCCAGCCCCAGCATTTT
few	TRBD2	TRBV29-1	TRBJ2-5	CSVEGREVGETQYF	TGCAGCGTAGAAGGGCGGGAGGTAGGAGAGACCCAGTACTTC
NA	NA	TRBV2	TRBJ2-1	CASTTGSSYNEQFF	TGTGCCAGCACGACAGGAAGCTCCTACAATGAGCAGTTCTTC
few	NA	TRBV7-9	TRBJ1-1	CASSLETSVEAFF	TGTGCCAGCAGCTTAGAAACCTCAGTTGAAGCTTTCTTT
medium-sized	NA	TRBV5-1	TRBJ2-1	CASSLTGGSYNEQFF	TGTGCCAGCAGCTTAACCGGGGGCTCCTACAATGAGCAGTTCTTC
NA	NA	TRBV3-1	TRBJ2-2	CASSQDASFDGELFF	TGTGCCAGCAGCCAAGACGCGAGTTTTGACGGGGAGCTGTTTTTT
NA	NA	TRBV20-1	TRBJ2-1	CSALRRGVDNEQFF	TGCAGTGCTCTAAGGCGCGGGGTAGACAATGAGCAGTTCTTC
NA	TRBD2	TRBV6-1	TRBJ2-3	CASSSPPASGTTDTQYF	TGTGCCAGCAGCTCCCCGCCGGCTAGCGGGACCACAGATACGCAGTATTTT
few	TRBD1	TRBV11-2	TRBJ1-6	CASSLEGQYNSPLHF	TGTGCCAGCAGCTTAGAGGGACAGTATAATTCACCCCTCCACTTT
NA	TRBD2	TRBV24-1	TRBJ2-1	CATSDLSGSKAGYNEQFF	TGTGCCACCAGTGATCTTAGCGGGAGTAAGGCGGGATACAATGAGCAGTTCTTC
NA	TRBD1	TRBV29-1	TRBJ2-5	CSVSWTGRIQETQYF	TGCAGCGTTTCGTGGACAGGCCGAATTCAAGAGACCCAGTACTTC
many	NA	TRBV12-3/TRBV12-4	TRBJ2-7	CASSLLPGSYEQYF	TGTGCCAGCAGTTTACTCCCGGGTTCCTACGAGCAGTACTTC
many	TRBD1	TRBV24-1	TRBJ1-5	CATSRQGAGQPQHF	TGTGCCACCAGTAGGCAGGGGGCTGGTCAGCCCCAGCATTTT
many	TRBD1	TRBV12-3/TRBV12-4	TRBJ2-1	CASSLRATLGGGTGGFNEQFF	TGTGCCAGCAGTTTGAGGGCTACACTGGGTGGGGGGACAGGGGGTTTTAATGAGCAGTTCTTC
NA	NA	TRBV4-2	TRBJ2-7	CASSQRTGTPNEQYF	TGTGCCAGCAGCCAGCGAACCGGGACCCCGAACGAGCAGTACTTC
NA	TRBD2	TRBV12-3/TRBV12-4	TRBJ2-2	CASSPQPGGGLFF	TGTGCCAGCAGTCCTCAACCGGGGGGAGGGCTGTTTTTT
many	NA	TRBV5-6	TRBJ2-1	CASSFVVGLYNEQFF	TGTGCCAGCAGCTTCGTCGTGGGACTTTACAATGAGCAGTTCTTC
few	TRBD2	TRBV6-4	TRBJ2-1	CASSDEGSGKQFF	TGTGCCAGCAGTGACGAGGGGAGCGGGAAGCAGTTCTTC
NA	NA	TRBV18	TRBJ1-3	CASSPREGVSGNTIYF	TGTGCCAGCTCCCCCAGAGAGGGAGTCTCTGGAAACACCATATATTTT
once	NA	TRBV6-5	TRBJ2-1	CASSYRPEYNEQFF	TGTGCCAGCAGTTACCGGCCCGAGTACAATGAGCAGTTCTTC
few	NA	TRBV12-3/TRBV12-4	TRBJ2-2	CASSFDSQLAGELFF	TGTGCCAGCAGTTTTGATAGCCAACTGGCCGGGGAGCTGTTTTTT
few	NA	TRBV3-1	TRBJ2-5	CASSQEGPPQETQYF	TGTGCCAGCAGCCAGGAGGGACCCCCCCAAGAGACCCAGTACTTC
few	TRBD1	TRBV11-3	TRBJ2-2	CASSLLRGLSGELFF	TGTGCCAGCAGCTTACTCAGGGGGCTTTCCGGGGAGCTGTTTTTT
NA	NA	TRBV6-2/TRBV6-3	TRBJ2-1	CASSYSGKNEQFF	TGTGCCAGCAGTTACTCGGGAAAGAATGAGCAGTTCTTC
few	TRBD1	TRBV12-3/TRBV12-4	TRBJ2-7	CASRTGGWSYEQYF	TGTGCCAGCCGCACAGGGGGGTGGTCCTACGAGCAGTACTTC
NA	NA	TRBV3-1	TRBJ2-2	CASSRLSTGELFF	TGTGCCAGCAGCCGTCTCTCAACCGGGGAGCTGTTTTTT
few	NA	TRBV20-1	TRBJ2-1	CSAPHAEGRGNEQFF	TGCAGTGCTCCTCACGCTGAGGGGAGAGGCAATGAGCAGTTCTTC